A single T cell receptor (beta chain) is shown here with its context. What it binds is not known. Assay: immunoSEQ multiplex PCR; the TCRdb copy retains only in-frame clones and omits some. The sample holds under 65,000 clones, roughly 85% seen once. CDR3 size: 14 residues. Germline V CDR1 and CDR2: SGHTA, FQGNSA. V lost 1 base and J 6 bases, leaving 12 bases between the germline ends. CD4+ T cells from unexposed donors were obtained before the COVID-19 pandemic (2011-2018). These data originate in a study of CD4 T cells in relation to SARS-CoV-2 and coronaviruses. Overall study results and limits: In roughly 61% of donors, memory CD4+ clonotypes crossrecognized SARS-CoV-2 and at least one common cold coronavirus spike. Memory recall responses, not primary responses primed in culture, are what the assay detects. Crossreactive clones expanded significantly less to SARS-CoV-2 than monoreactive clones.

This chain uses TRBV7-2 with TRBJ1-1; no definite D call. This receptor was identified in a human donor in good health. Sequenced input: memory CD4+ T cells from PBMCs. DNA for the CDR3: TGTGCCAGCAGCTTAGGGCCGCCCCCCGCTGAAGCTTTCTTT. This sequence encodes CASSLGPPPAEAFF.